A selection of T cell receptor beta chains follows, all from one sample in a study of blood T cells in healthy people across ages. TCRdb reprocessed the 5' RACE reads via MiXCR and lists one record per CDR3 protein. The sample comprises about 1.8 million distinct CDR3 sequences, roughly 50% of which are singletons, and 2% to 2.5% rests with the top ten. The specimen was blood. These receptors all come from a middle-aged woman in good health. The CDR3 runs from the conserved cysteine through the conserved F or W. A D gene is named only where the DNA matches it firmly. A clone size is listed for some rows: how often the clone was seen (once, few, many), or a class if it is expanded.

TRBJ2-7	TRBV20-1	few	TRBD2	CSAASGGSLDEQYF	TGCAGTGCCGCCTCGGGGGGGTCTTTGGACGAGCAGTACTTC
TRBJ2-7	TRBV19	once	-	CASSDRPSSYEQYF	TGTGCCAGTAGCGACAGGCCAAGCTCCTACGAGCAGTACTTC
TRBJ2-5	TRBV6-2/TRBV6-3	-	-	CASRLDGPGRTQYF	TGTGCCAGCAGACTGGACGGCCCGGGGCGGACCCAGTACTTC
TRBJ2-5	TRBV7-2	few	-	CASSLALASFETQYF	TGTGCCAGCAGCTTAGCGTTGGCCAGCTTCGAGACCCAGTACTTC
TRBJ2-7	TRBV7-2	-	-	CASSLAPRDEQYF	TGTGCCAGCAGCTTAGCCCCGAGGGACGAGCAGTACTTC
TRBJ2-1	TRBV10-1	-	-	CASSERLNEQFF	TGCGCCAGCAGTGAGAGGCTGAATGAGCAGTTCTTC
TRBJ2-7	TRBV6-6	-	-	CASQAPGASYEQYF	TGTGCCAGCCAGGCCCCGGGGGCCTCCTACGAGCAGTACTTC
TRBJ1-4	TRBV6-5	-	TRBD1	CASRLQQGGNEKLFF	TGTGCCAGCAGACTGCAACAGGGGGGCAATGAAAAACTGTTTTTT
TRBJ2-5	TRBV29-1	-	-	CSACPGVSGETQYF	TGCAGCGCCTGCCCAGGGGTTAGCGGGGAGACCCAGTACTTC
TRBJ2-4	TRBV5-1	many	-	CASSLGSDSALAKNIQYF	TGCGCCAGCAGCTTGGGCAGCGACTCTGCCCTAGCCAAAAACATTCAGTACTTC
TRBJ1-2	TRBV21-1	-	-	CASSKGPGHGYTF	TGTGCCAGCAGCAAAGGCCCAGGGCATGGCTACACCTTC
TRBJ2-3	TRBV27	-	TRBD2	CASSFDSLAGGPRSTDTQYF	TGTGCCAGCAGTTTCGATTCACTAGCGGGGGGGCCTCGTAGCACAGATACGCAGTATTTT
TRBJ1-1	TRBV2	-	-	CASRDTRATEAFF	TGTGCCAGCAGGGACACCCGGGCCACTGAAGCTTTCTTT
TRBJ2-7	TRBV11-2	-	TRBD1	CASRNRDRSSYEQYF	TGTGCCAGCAGGAACCGGGACAGGAGCTCCTACGAGCAGTACTTC
TRBJ2-5	TRBV7-3	once	TRBD2	CASSLAGGGFGNEQYF	TGTGCCAGCAGCTTAGCGGGGGGCGGGTTTGGGAATGAGCAGTACTTC
TRBJ2-3	TRBV7-8	-	TRBD2	CASSRGGTTNTDTQYF	TGTGCCAGCAGCCGCGGGGGGACCACCAACACAGATACGCAGTATTTT
TRBJ1-5	TRBV6-1	-	-	CASSHNKGSNQPQHF	TGTGCCAGCAGTCACAACAAGGGAAGCAATCAGCCCCAGCATTTT
TRBJ2-1	TRBV20-1	once	TRBD2	CSAHRLAGGQGSYNEQFF	TGCAGTGCCCATCGACTAGCGGGGGGGCAAGGCTCCTACAATGAGCAGTTCTTC
TRBJ2-3	TRBV7-9	-	-	CASSSGPGVDTQYF	TGTGCCAGCAGCTCAGGGCCAGGCGTTGATACGCAGTATTTT
TRBJ2-1	TRBV12-3/TRBV12-4	-	-	CASSLGDVGEQFF	TGTGCCAGCAGCTTAGGGGACGTGGGTGAGCAGTTCTTC
TRBJ2-1	TRBV7-9	few	TRBD2	CASSLASRGVTLDEQFF	TGTGCCAGCAGCTTAGCAAGTCGGGGGGTGACACTCGATGAGCAGTTCTTC
TRBJ2-7	TRBV28	-	-	CASSPPLTPLSFYEQYF	TGTGCCAGCAGTCCTCCGTTGACACCCTTATCTTTTTACGAGCAGTACTTC